Listed below are T cell receptor beta chains from one sample, sequenced in a study of monozygotic twins with inflammatory bowel disease. TCRdb reanalyzed the 5' RACE reads, giving one entry per CDR3 protein sequence and no DNA. This sample contains some 400,000 distinct CDR3 sequences. The specimen was blood. All receptors derive from a human donor with ulcerative colitis or Crohn's disease, or a healthy co-twin of an affected twin (not recorded which). Each CDR3 is given with its conserved first and last residue.

v_call	cdr3_length	j_call	cdr3_aa
TRBV5-4	17	TRBJ1-1	CASSGSDRVVANTEAFF
TRBV7-8	15	TRBJ1-5	CASSRTFHSNQPQHF
TRBV7-9	14	TRBJ1-4	CASTPGGRGEKLFF
TRBV20-1	15	TRBJ2-5	CSARFASGPEETQYF
TRBV19	14	TRBJ1-2	CASSPTGWDYGYTF
TRBV27	18	TRBJ1-6	CASSLKPTTGMGNSPLHF
TRBV7-3	15	TRBJ1-1	CASSLTGGPGSEAFF
TRBV5-5	13	TRBJ1-3	CASSLESGNTIYF
TRBV7-2	16	TRBJ2-1	CASTSSGAPSYNEQFF
TRBV5-1	15	TRBJ1-3	CASSFDHSGGNTIYF
TRBV5-1	15	TRBJ2-1	CASRIQLAGGNEQFF
TRBV7-2	13	TRBJ2-7	CASRLKGAYEQYF
TRBV5-6	15	TRBJ2-1	CASSLRLAGYDEQFF
TRBV6-5	15	TRBJ2-1	CASSYRDTGNNEQFF
TRBV18	15	TRBJ1-2	CASSPPTVEVYGYTF
TRBV14	16	TRBJ2-1	CASSHAGTGAYNEQFF
TRBV28	17	TRBJ2-7	CASSQTSGRAFSYEQYF
TRBV19	12	TRBJ1-2	CASTVDSWGYTF
TRBV7-3	16	TRBJ2-2	CASSLMAGSNTGELFF
TRBV5-1	13	TRBJ2-6	CASQPSGANVLTF
TRBV12-3/TRBV12-4	15	TRBJ2-7	CASSRGLTGPDEQYF
TRBV15	13	TRBJ2-7	CATSRVRNYEQYF
TRBV11-2	17	TRBJ1-1	CASSRRGGPTVIEEAFF
TRBV5-6	14	TRBJ2-5	CASSYGPFQETQYF
TRBV18	16	TRBJ1-6	CASSSGTGGSNSPLHF
TRBV29-1	12	TRBJ1-2	CSVGTGLGIYTF
TRBV5-1	13	TRBJ1-2	CASSARTDYGYTF
TRBV7-9	11	TRBJ1-1	CASSLVRNPFF
TRBV20-1	16	TRBJ2-1	CSASPQRLTSYNEQFF